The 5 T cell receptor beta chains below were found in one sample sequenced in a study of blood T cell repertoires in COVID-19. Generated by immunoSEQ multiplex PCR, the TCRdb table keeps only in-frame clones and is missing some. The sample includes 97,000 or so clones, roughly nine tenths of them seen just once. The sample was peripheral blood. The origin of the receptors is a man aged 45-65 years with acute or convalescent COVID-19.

CDR3 loop: CASTGQGADTEAFF. The CDR3 nucleotides read TGTGCCAGCACGGGACAGGGGGCTGACACTGAAGCTTTCTTT. This rearrangement joins TRBV6-5 to TRBJ1-1; 12 bases match TRBD1. The CDR3 consists of 14 residues. V was pared by 7 bases and J by 3 bases, with 3 bases of the junction left unmatched. CDR1 and CDR2 from the germline V gene are MNHEY and SVGAGI.

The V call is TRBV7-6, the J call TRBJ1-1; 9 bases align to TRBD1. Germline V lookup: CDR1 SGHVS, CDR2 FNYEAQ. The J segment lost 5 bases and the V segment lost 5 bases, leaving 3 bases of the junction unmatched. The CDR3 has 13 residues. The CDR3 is CASSMTGGTEAFF. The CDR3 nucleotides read TGTGCCAGCAGCATGACAGGGGGGACTGAAGCTTTCTTT.

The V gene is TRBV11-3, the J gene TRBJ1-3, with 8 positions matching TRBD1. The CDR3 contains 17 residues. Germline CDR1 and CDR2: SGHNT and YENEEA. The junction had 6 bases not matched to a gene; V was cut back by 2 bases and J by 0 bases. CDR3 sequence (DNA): TGTGCCAGCAGCTTATACACCGGACAGGGCTCTGGAAACACCATATATTTT. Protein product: CASSLYTGQGSGNTIYF.

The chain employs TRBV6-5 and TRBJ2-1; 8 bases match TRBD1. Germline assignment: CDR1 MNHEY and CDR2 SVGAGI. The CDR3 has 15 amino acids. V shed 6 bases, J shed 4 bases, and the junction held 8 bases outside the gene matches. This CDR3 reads CASRGLDRVYNEQFF. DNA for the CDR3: TGTGCCAGCAGGGGTTTGGACAGGGTATACAATGAGCAGTTCTTC.

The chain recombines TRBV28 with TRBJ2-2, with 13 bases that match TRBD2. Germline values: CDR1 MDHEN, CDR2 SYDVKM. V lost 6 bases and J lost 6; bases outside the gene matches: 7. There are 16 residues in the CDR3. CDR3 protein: CASSLTSGRASGELFF. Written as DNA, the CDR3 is TGTGCCAGCAGCCTTACTAGCGGGAGGGCCTCCGGGGAGCTGTTTTTT.